This T cell receptor beta chain originates from a study of T cell repertoires in cytomegalovirus infection. For the study at large: CMV infection plus the matching HLA type was flagged by public TCR beta signatures.

The CDR3 is 16 amino acids. The germline V gene encodes CDR1 MGHRA and CDR2 YSYEKL. V was shortened by 3 bases and J by 1 base, with 15 bases between the two germline ends. Study-wide results and caveats: Across the ex vivo response, the dominant clonotypes were HLA-C-restricted CMV-specific TCR beta clonotypes. Summed frequency of shared TCR beta families picked out CMV carriers who also had the relevant HLA.

One entry per CDR3 protein, called by TCRdb with MiXCR from the reads. The sample includes 8,000 or so distinct CDR3 sequences, approximately 49% of them seen just once. Concerning this clonotype: Its cognate antigen is unknown.

The clonotype was recovered from a human donor in good health (CMV status not recorded). Some clones in this sample may be carry-over from other donors' samples. Sequenced sample: PBMCs, sequenced either directly or after in vitro stimulation (not recorded which). V gene TRBV4-1 combines with J gene TRBJ2-5, with D possibly being TRBD1 (6 bases). The CDR3 DNA sequence: TGCGCCAGCAGCCAGTGGGACATCCGCTCCCAAGAGACCCAGTACTTC. Protein product: CASSQWDIRSQETQYF.